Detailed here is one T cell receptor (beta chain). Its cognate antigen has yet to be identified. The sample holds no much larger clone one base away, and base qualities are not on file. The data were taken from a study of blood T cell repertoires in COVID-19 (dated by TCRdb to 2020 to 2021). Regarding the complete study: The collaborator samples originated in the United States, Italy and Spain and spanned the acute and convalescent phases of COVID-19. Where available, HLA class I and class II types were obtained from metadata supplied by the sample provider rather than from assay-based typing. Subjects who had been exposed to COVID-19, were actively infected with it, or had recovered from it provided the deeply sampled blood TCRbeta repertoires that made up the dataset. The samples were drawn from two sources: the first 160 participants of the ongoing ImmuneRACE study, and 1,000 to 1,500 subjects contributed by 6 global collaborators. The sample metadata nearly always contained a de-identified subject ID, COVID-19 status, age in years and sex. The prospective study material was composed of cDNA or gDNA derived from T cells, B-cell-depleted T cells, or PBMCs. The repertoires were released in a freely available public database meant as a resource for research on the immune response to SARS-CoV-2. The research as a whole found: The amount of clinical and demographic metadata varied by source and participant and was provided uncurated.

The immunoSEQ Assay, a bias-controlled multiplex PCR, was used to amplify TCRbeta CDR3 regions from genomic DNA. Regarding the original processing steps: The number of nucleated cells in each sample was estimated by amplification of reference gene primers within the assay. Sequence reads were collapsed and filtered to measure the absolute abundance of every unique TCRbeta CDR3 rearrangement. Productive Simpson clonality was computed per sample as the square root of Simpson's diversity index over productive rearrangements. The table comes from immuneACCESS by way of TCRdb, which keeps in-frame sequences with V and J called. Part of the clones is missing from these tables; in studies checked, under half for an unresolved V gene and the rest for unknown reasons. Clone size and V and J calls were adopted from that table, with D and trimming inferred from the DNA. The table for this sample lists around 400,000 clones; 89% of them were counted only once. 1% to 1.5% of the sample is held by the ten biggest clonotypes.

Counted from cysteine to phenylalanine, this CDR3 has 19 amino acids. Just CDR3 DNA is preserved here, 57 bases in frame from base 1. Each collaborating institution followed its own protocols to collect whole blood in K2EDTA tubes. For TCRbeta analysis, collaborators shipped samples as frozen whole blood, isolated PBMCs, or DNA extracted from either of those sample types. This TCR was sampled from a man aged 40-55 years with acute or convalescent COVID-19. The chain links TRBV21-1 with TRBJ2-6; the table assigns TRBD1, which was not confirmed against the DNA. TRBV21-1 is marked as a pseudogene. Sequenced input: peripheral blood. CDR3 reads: CASSKETRYRDSGANVLTF. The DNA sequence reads TGTGCCAGCAGCAAAGAGACTCGATACAGGGACTCTGGGGCCAACGTCCTGACTTTC.